A single sample is the source of the 27 T cell receptor beta chains below, sequenced in a study of monozygotic twins with inflammatory bowel disease. TCRdb re-called the 5' RACE reads; every CDR3 protein appears as one record, without DNA. Its listing shows approximately 400,000 distinct CDR3 sequences. Material: blood. The origin of the receptors is a human donor with ulcerative colitis or Crohn's disease, or a healthy co-twin of an affected twin (not recorded which).

The chain joins TRBV6-5 to TRBJ2-1. The CDR3 extends over 13 amino acids. Germline V gives CDR1 MNHEY, CDR2 SVGAGI. CDR3: CASSYGQANEQFF.

The chain carries TRBV5-1 and TRBJ2-1; no DNA is available, so the TRBD2 call from TCRdb remains unchecked. This CDR3 comprises 17 residues. CDR1 and CDR2 from the germline V gene are SGHRS and YFSETQ. The CDR3 spells CASSLVRFQRGDNEQFF.

The J gene is TRBJ1-4, the V gene TRBV5-5. The germline CDR1 and CDR2 sequences are SGHKS and YYEKEE (reference sequence). The CDR3 is 15 amino acids. The CDR3 protein is CASSGWAGINEKLFF.

CDR3 sequence: CASSYSTDTYGYTF. The chain combines TRBV6-6 with TRBJ1-2. Germline loops: CDR1 MNHNY, CDR2 SVGAGI (reference sequence). The CDR3 runs 14 residues.

V and J are TRBV20-1 and TRBJ2-1; the D gene TCRdb calls, TRBD2, cannot be checked with no DNA. The germline gives CDR1 DFQATT, CDR2 SNEGSKA (reference sequence). This CDR3 has 16 residues. This CDR3 is CSAVYPAGGTYNEQFF.

The chain uses TRBV5-1 and TRBJ1-6; TCRdb's D call of TRBD1 is untestable without DNA. This CDR3 contains 14 residues. Looked up from germline, CDR1 is SGHRS and CDR2 is YFSETQ. CDR3 region: CASAIQDKGSPLHF.

This rearrangement joins TRBV5-1 to TRBJ2-7; TCRdb calls TRBD1, which cannot be checked without DNA. This CDR3 has 14 residues. The germline V gene encodes CDR1 SGHRS and CDR2 YFSETQ. The CDR3 reads CASSTGGGRYEQYF.

The CDR3 loop is CASSLVPSTDTQYF. This rearrangement joins TRBV5-1 to TRBJ2-3. CDR1 is SGHRS, CDR2 YFSETQ, per germline. The CDR3 consists of 14 residues.

The chain has TRBV5-1 and TRBJ2-3; lacking DNA, the TRBD1 call made by TCRdb goes unchecked. The germline V gene encodes CDR1 SGHRS and CDR2 YFSETQ. The CDR3 spans 15 residues. CDR3 region: CASSLTGTNTDTQYF.

This rearrangement joins TRBV2 to TRBJ1-5. CDR1 SNHLY and CDR2 FYNNEI come from the germline V gene. The CDR3 extends over 14 amino acids. The CDR3 loop is CASSEAGRNQPQHF.

CDR3 amino acids: CASSKGAGYFTEAFF. This chain joins TRBV3-1 and TRBJ1-1; TCRdb's D call, TRBD1, is unchecked because there is no DNA. This CDR3 has 15 residues. Germline assignment: CDR1 LGHDT and CDR2 YNNKEL (reference sequence).

Here the CDR3 reads CASSARQGRGQYF. This chain links TRBV7-2 with TRBJ2-7; without DNA, the TCRdb call of TRBD1 cannot be checked. The CDR3 totals 13 residues. CDR1 and CDR2 (germline): SGHTA, FQGNSA.

The V call is TRBV20-1, the J call TRBJ1-1; TCRdb selects TRBD1, and the lack of DNA leaves this call unchecked. The CDR3 runs to 14 residues. The germline V gene encodes CDR1 DFQATT and CDR2 SNEGSKA (reference sequence). CDR3 loop: CSASRQHMNTEAFF.

The J gene is TRBJ2-3, the V gene TRBV9; TCRdb designates TRBD2, a call that cannot be tested without DNA. Germline V gene data show CDR1 as SGDLS and CDR2 as YYNGEE. The CDR3 sequence is 18 residues long. The CDR3 is CASSVGASGSVSTDTQYF.

This chain uses TRBV30 with TRBJ2-1; with no DNA, the TCRdb D assignment of TRBD2 cannot be verified. Looked up from germline, CDR1 is GTSNPN and CDR2 is SVGIG (reference sequence). The CDR3 totals 21 residues. CDR3 loop: CAWRLAGSGGGGRRSYNEQFF. Variable domain in full (rest from reference TRBV30 and TRBJ2-1): SQTIHQWPATLVQPVGSPLSLECTVEGTSNPNLYWYRQAAGRGLQLLFYSVGIGQISSEVPQNLSASRPQDRQFILSSKKLLLSDSGFYLCAWRLAGSGGGGRRSYNEQFFGPGTRLTVL.

The chain carries TRBV7-6 and TRBJ2-2; the D gene TCRdb calls, TRBD2, cannot be checked with no DNA. The germline CDR1 and CDR2 sequences are SGHVS and FNYEAQ. The CDR3 is made up of 16 amino acids. CDR3 residues: CASSLPGGAGTGELFF. The full variable domain, rest sourced from reference TRBV7-6 and TRBJ2-2, is GAGVSQSPRYKVTKRGQDVALRCDPISGHVSLYWYRQALGQGPEFLTYFNYEAQQDKSGLPNDRFSAERPEGSISTLTIQRTEQRDSAMYRCASSLPGGAGTGELFFGEGSRLTVL.

V is TRBV24-1 and J is TRBJ1-5; the TCRdb call, TRBD1, lacks DNA for checking. The CDR3 contains 13 residues. CDR1 and CDR2 from the germline V gene are KGHDR and SFDVKD. The CDR3 sequence is CATSEGGGRPQHF.

The V gene is TRBV5-1, the J gene TRBJ2-1. CDR3 length: 14 amino acids. Germline V lookup: CDR1 SGHRS, CDR2 YFSETQ. Here the CDR3 reads CASSSRSSYNEQFF.

The rearrangement uses TRBV12-3 or TRBV12-4 and TRBJ2-1; TCRdb picks TRBD1, but there is no DNA to check that call. The CDR3 length is 15 residues. The CDR3 region is CASSRTLGQGNEQFF.

This chain connects TRBV5-1 to TRBJ2-2. This CDR3 contains 16 residues. From germline, CDR1 is SGHRS and CDR2 YFSETQ. The CDR3 is CASSGTVPGNTGELFF.

The chain carries TRBV5-4 and TRBJ2-1. The CDR3 spans 15 residues. Germline V lookup: CDR1 SGHNT, CDR2 YYREEE (reference sequence). The CDR3 sequence: CASNPGGRSYNEQFF.

The chain recombines TRBV2 with TRBJ2-2; TCRdb selects TRBD1, and the lack of DNA leaves this call unchecked. Germline CDR1 reads SNHLY; CDR2 reads FYNNEI. This CDR3 has 18 residues. This CDR3 reads CASTTAHRTDTITGELFF.

The genes are TRBV6-1 and TRBJ2-3; lacking DNA, the TRBD2 call made by TCRdb goes unchecked. This CDR3 has 15 amino acids. Germline V CDR1 and CDR2: MNHNS, SASEGT. The CDR3 loop reads CASRPVAGSTDTQYF.

The chain recombines TRBV21-1 with TRBJ2-7. TRBV21-1 is a pseudogene segment. The CDR3 runs to 15 residues. The CDR3 loop reads CASSKETPTAQGRYF.

The chain links TRBV30 to TRBJ1-2; TCRdb calls TRBD1, which cannot be checked without DNA. The CDR3 has 14 amino acids. Germline V gene data show CDR1 as GTSNPN and CDR2 as SVGIG (reference sequence). The CDR3 sequence is CAWSRTGARYGYTF.

The V call is TRBV11-2, the J call TRBJ2-5; the D call from TCRdb, TRBD1, cannot be confirmed without DNA. CDR1 and CDR2 from the germline V gene are SGHAT and FQNNGV. This CDR3 spans 14 amino acids. CDR3 region: CASSLRTGDFTQYF.

The chain is built from TRBV11-2 and TRBJ1-2. CDR1 is SGHAT, CDR2 FQNNGV, per germline. The CDR3 length is 14 residues. This CDR3 reads CASSLVAGPSGYTF.